A selection of T cell receptor beta chains follows, all from one sample in a study of immune evolution from preneoplasia to lung adenocarcinoma. TCRdb keeps only in-frame clones here, not all; method: immunoSEQ multiplex PCR. The sample records approximately 3,600 clones, roughly 75% being singletons. Material: FFPE adjacent normal lung tissue. These receptor sequences come from a person aged 55-80 years with lung adenocarcinoma. Each CDR3 is given with its conserved first and last residue. Fields, in order: J gene, D gene, V gene, clone size, CDR3 DNA, CDR3 protein. The D gene is left open where the match is weak. Clone size is given for some rows only: seen once, a few or many times, or a class if the clone is expanded.

J gene: TRBJ2-1
D gene: TRBD2
V gene: TRBV7-9
clone size: NA
CDR3 DNA: TGTGCCAGCAGCTTAGCGCCTAGCGGGAACGATGAGCAGTTCTTC
CDR3 protein: CASSLAPSGNDEQFF

J gene: TRBJ1-1
D gene: NA
V gene: TRBV30
clone size: NA
CDR3 DNA: TGTGCCTGGAGTGGTTCTAGGGAGGGAGCTTTCTTT
CDR3 protein: CAWSGSREGAFF

J gene: TRBJ2-1
D gene: TRBD2
V gene: TRBV15
clone size: NA
CDR3 DNA: TGTGCCACCAGCAGGGGACTAGCGGGAGACAATGAGCAGTTCTTC
CDR3 protein: CATSRGLAGDNEQFF

J gene: TRBJ2-3
D gene: TRBD2
V gene: TRBV27
clone size: NA
CDR3 DNA: TGTGCCAGCAGGCTAGCGGGAGGGCAGGGGGATACGCAGTATTTT
CDR3 protein: CASRLAGGQGDTQYF

J gene: TRBJ1-1
D gene: NA
V gene: TRBV30
clone size: NA
CDR3 DNA: TGTGCCTGTCGCCCCCAACACGATGGGAACACTGAAGCTTTCTTT
CDR3 protein: CACRPQHDGNTEAFF

J gene: TRBJ2-7
D gene: NA
V gene: TRBV6-1
clone size: NA
CDR3 DNA: TGTGCCAGCAGTTGGTTAAAGGCCGGCTCCTACGAGCAGTACTTC
CDR3 protein: CASSWLKAGSYEQYF

J gene: TRBJ1-2
D gene: TRBD1
V gene: TRBV9
clone size: NA
CDR3 DNA: TGTGCCAGCAGCGCAACCGGGACAGGGACTGGCTACACCTTC
CDR3 protein: CASSATGTGTGYTF

J gene: TRBJ1-5
D gene: NA
V gene: TRBV19
clone size: NA
CDR3 DNA: TGTGCCAGTAGTAAGGCCCAGGGACAGCCCCAGCATTTT
CDR3 protein: CASSKAQGQPQHF

J gene: TRBJ2-7
D gene: NA
V gene: TRBV27
clone size: once
CDR3 DNA: TGTGCCAGCAGTCTAGGGGCGAGGGGGGATTACGAGCAGTACTTC
CDR3 protein: CASSLGARGDYEQYF

J gene: TRBJ2-7
D gene: NA
V gene: TRBV6-5
clone size: NA
CDR3 DNA: TGTGCCAGCAGCCTAACCACTACGTCCTACGAGCAGTACTTC
CDR3 protein: CASSLTTTSYEQYF

J gene: TRBJ2-7
D gene: NA
V gene: TRBV9
clone size: NA
CDR3 DNA: TGTGCCAGCAGCCCCCGGGACTTCCCTTACTACGAGCAGTACTTC
CDR3 protein: CASSPRDFPYYEQYF

J gene: TRBJ2-6
D gene: TRBD1
V gene: TRBV19
clone size: NA
CDR3 DNA: TGTGCCAGTAGTACCCAGGGGGCTGGGGCCAACATCCTGACTTTC
CDR3 protein: CASSTQGAGANILTF

J gene: TRBJ1-1
D gene: NA
V gene: TRBV5-4
clone size: NA
CDR3 DNA: TGTGCCAGCAGCTTGGAGGGCAGGGTTGGTGCTGAAGCTTTCTTT
CDR3 protein: CASSLEGRVGAEAFF

J gene: TRBJ1-2
D gene: NA
V gene: TRBV19
clone size: NA
CDR3 DNA: TGTGCCAGTAGCCAGGGAGGTTTGGACTATGGCTACACCTTC
CDR3 protein: CASSQGGLDYGYTF

J gene: TRBJ1-1
D gene: NA
V gene: TRBV20-1
clone size: once
CDR3 DNA: TGCAGTGCCGAAGCGATAGGGAAGGCTTTCTTT
CDR3 protein: CSAEAIGKAFF

J gene: TRBJ2-1
D gene: NA
V gene: TRBV4-3
clone size: NA
CDR3 DNA: TGCGCCAGCAGCCAAGAGGGCTCCTTGGACGAGCAGTTCTTC
CDR3 protein: CASSQEGSLDEQFF

J gene: TRBJ2-4
D gene: NA
V gene: TRBV19
clone size: NA
CDR3 DNA: TGTGCCAGTAGTATTATGTCGACAGAAAACATTCAGTACTTC
CDR3 protein: CASSIMSTENIQYF

J gene: TRBJ2-7
D gene: NA
V gene: TRBV11-2
clone size: once
CDR3 DNA: TGTGCCAGCAGCTTAGATCCCGGGAGCTCCTACGAGCAGTACTTC
CDR3 protein: CASSLDPGSSYEQYF

J gene: TRBJ2-7
D gene: TRBD2
V gene: TRBV11-2
clone size: NA
CDR3 DNA: TGTGCCAGCAGCGGCCGGAGACTAGCGGGTTACGAGCAGTACTTC
CDR3 protein: CASSGRRLAGYEQYF

J gene: TRBJ2-5
D gene: NA
V gene: TRBV2
clone size: NA
CDR3 DNA: TGTGCCAGCAGTGATAGCCTAGACCAGTACTTC
CDR3 protein: CASSDSLDQYF

J gene: TRBJ2-7
D gene: NA
V gene: TRBV6-1
clone size: NA
CDR3 DNA: TGTGCCAGCCGACAAGGGAACCTAAACAGTGGCGAGCAGTACTTC
CDR3 protein: CASRQGNLNSGEQYF

J gene: TRBJ2-1
D gene: NA
V gene: TRBV5-6
clone size: once
CDR3 DNA: TGTGCCAGCAGCTTGGGGACAACTAACCGGAATGAGCAGTTCTTC
CDR3 protein: CASSLGTTNRNEQFF

J gene: TRBJ1-2
D gene: NA
V gene: TRBV2
clone size: NA
CDR3 DNA: TGTGCCAGCAGTGAGGTCCTGGGCTACACCTTC
CDR3 protein: CASSEVLGYTF

J gene: TRBJ2-7
D gene: NA
V gene: TRBV10-2
clone size: NA
CDR3 DNA: TGCGCCAGCAGTGAAGAGGTCGGGGGTTTCGAGCAGTACTTC
CDR3 protein: CASSEEVGGFEQYF

J gene: TRBJ1-1
D gene: NA
V gene: TRBV5-1
clone size: NA
CDR3 DNA: TGCGCCAGCAGCTTGGCCGGGACACAGAACACTGAAGCTTTCTTT
CDR3 protein: CASSLAGTQNTEAFF

J gene: TRBJ1-1
D gene: NA
V gene: TRBV19
clone size: NA
CDR3 DNA: TGTGCCAGTAGTCCTCCGGGGGGGAACACTGAAGCTTTCTTT
CDR3 protein: CASSPPGGNTEAFF

J gene: TRBJ2-7
D gene: NA
V gene: TRBV7-9
clone size: NA
CDR3 DNA: TGTGCCAGCAGCTTTCCGGGTACCTACGAGCAGTACTTC
CDR3 protein: CASSFPGTYEQYF